The 12 T cell receptor beta chains in this list originate from one sample, sequenced in a study of CD8+ T cells in alopecia areata. TCR sequencing used cDNA made by reverse transcription of extracted RNA. TCRdb keeps only in-frame clones here, not all; method: immunoSEQ multiplex PCR. The sample carries about 180,000 clones, about 66% recorded once. The sequencing used CD8+ T cells sorted from blood, collected at week 0. The receptor set was obtained from a human donor with alopecia areata.

The chain is built from TRBV4-1 and TRBJ2-5; 7 bases align to TRBD1. V dropped 1 base and J dropped 3; count of bases not matched to a gene: 2. CDR1 is MGHRA, CDR2 YSYEKL, per germline. There are 14 residues in the CDR3. The CDR3 DNA reads as TGCGCCAGCAGCCAAGTTCAGGGGGAAGAGACCCAGTACTTC. Its protein is CASSQVQGEETQYF.

The chain recombines TRBV29-1 with TRBJ1-1, with a tentative D call TRBD1 (6 bases). Trimming removed 6 bases at V and 6 bases at J, with 20 bases between. This CDR3 spans 14 amino acids. Germline assignment: CDR1 SQVTM and CDR2 ANQGSEA. The CDR3 sequence is CSVGTLVFEAEAFF. The CDR3 DNA sequence: TGCAGCGTGGGGACACTAGTCTTCGAGGCTGAAGCTTTCTTT.

This clone was seen more than once but under ten times. The rearrangement links TRBV7-9 to TRBJ2-2; a weak D match, TRBD2 (5 bases). The CDR3 covers 13 residues. Germline V gene sequence: CDR1 SEHNR, CDR2 FQNEAQ (reference sequence). The V gene lost 4 bases and the J gene lost 6 bases, with 9 bases spanning the gap. This CDR3 reads CASSSEGSGELFF. The CDR3 coding sequence is TGTGCCAGCAGCTCCGAGGGTTCCGGGGAGCTGTTTTTT. The entire variable domain, with the rest obtained from reference TRBV7-9 and TRBJ2-2, is as follows: DTGVSQNPRHKITKRGQNVTFRCDPISEHNRLYWYRQTLGQGPEFLTYFQNEAQLEKSRLLSDRFSAERPKGSFSTLEIQRTEQGDSAMYLCASSSEGSGELFFGEGSRLTVL.

This clone was observed once. The V call is TRBV6-4, the J call TRBJ1-2; 12 bases line up with TRBD1. V gave up 0 bases and J gave up 6 bases; unmatched junction bases: 2. CDR1 and CDR2 from the germline V gene are MRHNA and SNTAGT. The CDR3 is made up of 15 amino acids. CDR3 in DNA: TGTGCCAGCAGTGACTCAGGGACAGGGGGCGATGGCTACACCTTC. Translating gives CASSDSGTGGDGYTF.

The chain recombines TRBV5-6 with TRBJ2-7; D possibly corresponds to TRBD1 (5 bases). Trimming took off 0 bases at V and 3 bases at J, with 10 bases between the two ends. The CDR3 loop spans 14 amino acids. Per the germline V gene, CDR1 is SGHDT and CDR2 is YYEEEE. In DNA, the CDR3 is TGTGCCAGCAGCTTGGGATACAGGCACTACGAGCAGTACTTC. This encodes CASSLGYRHYEQYF.

The chain joins TRBV6-5 to TRBJ2-3; D perhaps matches TRBD2 (6 bases). Trimming took off 2 bases at V and 14 bases at J, with 14 bases between the two ends. The germline V gene has CDR1 MNHEY and CDR2 SVGAGI. This CDR3 contains 12 residues. CDR3 DNA: TGTGCCAGCAGTTACGCGCGGGACGGGAGGTATTTT. Translating it yields CASSYARDGRYF.

The chain recombines TRBV10-3 with TRBJ2-7, with 9 bases aligning to TRBD2. The V gene end was trimmed by 5 bases and the J gene end by 5 bases; junction bases not matched to a gene: 7. In germline, CDR1 is ENHRY, CDR2 SYGVKD. The CDR3 has 14 residues. The CDR3 sequence: CAISRGGAVDEQYF. CDR3 coding DNA: TGTGCCATCAGTCGCGGGGGGGCCGTGGACGAGCAGTACTTC.

This clone was observed once. V and J are TRBV7-9 and TRBJ2-5; TRBD1 matches at 10 bases. V shed 4 bases, J shed 1 base, and the junction held 0 bases outside the gene matches. The germline V gene encodes CDR1 SEHNR and CDR2 FQNEAQ (reference sequence). This CDR3 has 14 amino acids. This chain's CDR3 is CASSWDRGQETQYF. DNA for the CDR3: TGTGCCAGCAGCTGGGACAGGGGCCAAGAGACCCAGTACTTC.

The chain employs TRBV4-1 and TRBJ1-5; tentatively, D is TRBD1 (6 bases). This CDR3 is 15 amino acids long. V was shortened by 4 bases and J by 0 bases, with 10 bases between the two germline ends. Germline values: CDR1 MGHRA, CDR2 YSYEKL. The CDR3 protein is CASSPRTDSNQPQHF. CDR3 DNA sequence: TGCGCCAGCAGCCCCCGGACAGATAGCAATCAGCCCCAGCATTTT.

In its sample, this clone was seen a few times. The genes are TRBV29-1 and TRBJ2-7, with D maybe TRBD1 (5 bases). The germline V and J ends were trimmed by 7 bases and 3 bases, with 13 bases remaining between them. This CDR3 is built from 12 residues. Germline CDR1 is SQVTM and CDR2 is ANQGSEA. As DNA, the CDR3 is TGCAGCGGCGTCTTGGGGCTCTACGAGCAGTACTTC. Encoded protein: CSGVLGLYEQYF.

V is TRBV9 and J is TRBJ1-2; D possibly corresponds to TRBD1 (5 bases). The germline gives CDR1 SGDLS, CDR2 YYNGEE. The CDR3 consists of 10 residues. Trimming cost V 7 bases and J 13 bases, with 14 bases left between them. The CDR3 here is CASSRGPSTF. The CDR3 bases are TGTGCCAGCTCCCGGGGCCCGAGCACCTTC.

This chain connects TRBV4-1 to TRBJ2-6, with 8 bases matching TRBD1. With 1 base clipped from V and 0 bases from J, the junction kept 2 bases outside the gene matches. The CDR3 loop spans 17 amino acids. CDR1 and CDR2 from the germline V gene are MGHRA and YSYEKL. CDR3 bases: TGCGCCAGCAGCCAAGTGACAGGGGCCTCTGGGGCCAACGTCCTGACTTTC. Translation gives CASSQVTGASGANVLTF.